This record looks at one T cell receptor (beta chain) sequence and its context. Combining a sample-barcoded 5' primer with a J-beta primer mix, a second PCR ran for 7 to 11 cycles. TCRdb reprocessed the 5' RACE reads with MiXCR, giving one entry per CDR3 protein. The sample lists roughly 1 million distinct CDR3 sequences, 20% to 25% occurring once. CDR1 SQVTM and CDR2 ANQGSEA come from the germline V gene. This CDR3 comprises 13 residues. PBMCs, at least 7 million per sample, were isolated. The sample belongs to a study of blood T cells in healthy people across ages. Another study also made use of these data, one on T cells of mothers and their children. From that report: Sample barcodes and 2-4 random nucleotides came from the second PCR's M1S primer.

Sequenced input: blood. This chain links TRBV29-1 with TRBJ2-5, with D unclear. Gene TRBJ2-1 matches the end of the DNA better, so the J call may be wrong. The source of this sequence is a girl aged 2-10 years in good health. The chain's CDR3 is CSVETGLLNEQFF. The CDR3 DNA reads as TGCAGCGTTGAAACGGGCCTGTTGAATGAGCAGTTCTTC.